This T cell receptor (beta chain) was recovered during a study of blood T cell repertoires in COVID-19. Across the whole study: T cells, B-cell-depleted T cells, or PBMCs provided the cDNA or gDNA that served as material.

Original handling: Reference gene primer amplification gave estimated nucleated cell counts. Measured with immunoSEQ multiplex PCR; TCRdb has only the in-frame clones, and not every one. V, J and clone size reflect that table, while D and trimming were determined from the DNA. Here the sample spans 330,000 or so clones, over 85% being singletons. The CDR3 contains 14 residues. CDR1 is SGHNT and CDR2 is YYREEE in the germline V gene (reference sequence). V was shortened by 0 bases and J by 5 bases, with 11 bases between the two germline ends. Enrollment of patients from Seattle took place during active infection, with longitudinal follow-up.

The chain has TRBV5-4 and TRBJ2-5, with D perhaps matching TRBD2 (5 bases). This TCR was sampled from a woman aged 60-75 years with COVID-19, enrolled during active disease. The sample taken for sequencing was peripheral blood. In DNA form, the CDR3 reads TGTGCCAGCAGCTTGGCCGGACTTACGGAGACCCAGTACTTC. Its translation is CASSLAGLTETQYF.